This T cell receptor beta chain was found in a study of beta chain features in type 1 diabetes. Concerning this clone: The antigen remains undetermined.

Study-wide results and limits: Using cDNA template may skew counts toward highly expressing activated cells. Moderate but significant shortening of TCRB CDR3s was recorded in all four CD4+ subsets from Type 1 diabetes patients.

Stem cell-like memory, regulatory, central memory and naive CD4+ cells were sorted via CD45RO/CCR7/CD25/CD127/CD95/CD27. CDR3 length: 12 amino acids. V gave up 6 bases and J gave up 3 bases, with 12 bases separating them. The V gene's germline CDR1 is SQVTM and CDR2 ANQGSEA. Investigators reverse transcribed all isolated RNA, so they sequenced expressed TCRB transcripts. The repertoire was sequenced with immunoSEQ multiplex PCR; TCRdb's copy has only in-frame clones and lacks some. The sample carries about half a million clones, about 29% recorded once. V and J are TRBV29-1 and TRBJ2-7; D is ambiguous. The sequenced material came from naive CD4+ T cells from blood. The sequence was obtained from a man between 18 and 29 years old in good health. CDR3 in amino acids: CSVKRTDYEQYF. CDR3 in DNA: TGCAGCGTGAAAAGGACCGACTACGAGCAGTACTTC.